Listed below are T cell receptor beta chains from one sample, sequenced in a study of CD8 T cells in ankylosing spondylitis. TCRdb fed the 5' RACE reads into MiXCR, producing one record per CDR3 protein. The sample contains approximately 250,000 distinct CDR3 sequences, 20% to 30% of which appear only once. The specimen was blood, either unsorted or a sorted T cell fraction (not recorded which). These receptors originate from a male donor with ankylosing spondylitis or in good health (not recorded which). The CDR3 runs from the conserved cysteine through the conserved F or W. The D gene is left open where the match is weak. Clone size, where shown, is once, few, many, or a class for clones that have expanded.

V gene,clone size,D gene,J gene,CDR3 protein,CDR3 DNA
TRBV20-1,-,-,TRBJ2-4,CSASPSHGGQAKNIQYF,TGCAGTGCTAGCCCCTCCCACGGGGGCCAGGCCAAAAACATTCAGTACTTC
TRBV20-1,many,-,TRBJ2-3,CSASTAVTSTDTQYF,TGCAGTGCCTCAACAGCGGTTACTAGCACAGATACGCAGTATTTT
TRBV20-1,-,TRBD1,TRBJ1-2,CSARDRVGWDYTF,TGCAGTGCTAGGGACAGGGTGGGATGGGACTACACCTTC
TRBV6-1,-,-,TRBJ2-4,CASDPDSLLAKNIQYF,TGTGCCAGCGATCCGGACAGCCTCTTAGCCAAAAACATTCAGTACTTC
TRBV4-2,-,-,TRBJ1-1,CASSQVGTPSEAFF,TGTGCCAGCAGCCAAGTAGGCACCCCCTCGGAAGCTTTCTTT
TRBV29-1,-,-,TRBJ1-1,CSVERQGLMNTEAFF,TGCAGCGTGGAAAGGCAGGGACTAATGAACACTGAAGCTTTCTTT
TRBV15,-,-,TRBJ2-7,CATSRGRTREGSEQYF,TGTGCCACCAGCAGAGGAAGGACCCGCGAAGGGAGTGAGCAGTACTTC
TRBV12-3/TRBV12-4,-,TRBD1,TRBJ1-5,CASSKTGGVDSNQPQHF,TGTGCCAGCAGTAAAACAGGGGGAGTGGATAGCAATCAGCCCCAGCATTTT
TRBV15,-,-,TRBJ2-3,CATSRNSGGTDTQYF,TGTGCCACCAGCAGAAACTCGGGGGGCACAGATACGCAGTATTTT
TRBV15,many,-,TRBJ2-5,CATSRSPTGPNGETQYF,TGTGCCACCAGCAGAAGCCCTACCGGGCCTAACGGGGAGACCCAGTACTTC
TRBV20-1,-,-,TRBJ2-5,CSARDLETQYF,TGCAGTGCTAGAGACCTAGAGACCCAGTACTTC
TRBV6-1,-,TRBD2,TRBJ2-1,CASSRGTSGGWNEQFF,TGTGCCAGCAGCCGCGGGACTAGCGGGGGGTGGAATGAGCAGTTCTTC
TRBV25-1,-,-,TRBJ2-3,CASSERYNTDTQYF,TGTGCCAGCAGTGAAAGATACAACACAGATACGCAGTATTTT
TRBV29-1,-,TRBD1,TRBJ2-7,CSAGQGRSYEQYF,TGCAGCGCGGGACAGGGAAGGTCCTACGAGCAGTACTTC
TRBV5-5,-,-,TRBJ2-5,CASSRGQPETQYF,TGTGCCAGCAGCCGTGGACAGCCGGAGACCCAGTACTTC
TRBV5-6,many,-,TRBJ1-2,CASSFLRNYGYTF,TGTGCCAGCAGCTTTCTACGTAACTATGGCTACACCTTC
TRBV5-6,many,TRBD2,TRBJ2-5,CASTLGGGAQETQYF,TGTGCCAGCACCCTGGGCGGGGGGGCTCAAGAGACCCAGTACTTC
TRBV20-1,-,TRBD1,TRBJ2-5,CTPGQGSETQYF,TGCACCCCGGGACAGGGTTCAGAGACCCAGTACTTC
TRBV6-1,few,-,TRBJ2-1,CASRKTGYNEQFF,TGTGCCAGCAGGAAGACAGGATACAATGAGCAGTTCTTC
TRBV20-1,few,-,TRBJ2-7,CSAAPGAGEQYF,TGCAGTGCTGCACCCGGGGCCGGCGAGCAGTACTTC
TRBV11-1,many,-,TRBJ2-1,CASSLRDTHNEQFF,TGTGCCAGCAGTCTACGGGACACCCACAATGAGCAGTTCTTC
TRBV5-1,once,-,TRBJ2-3,CASSLGLDVADTQYF,TGCGCCAGCAGCTTGGGGCTAGATGTCGCAGATACGCAGTATTTT
TRBV10-3,-,-,TRBJ2-7,CAISHSYEQYF,TGTGCCATCAGTCACTCCTACGAGCAGTACTTC
TRBV4-1,-,TRBD2,TRBJ2-5,CASSQVVAGGLETQYF,TGCGCCAGCAGCCAAGTCGTAGCGGGGGGGCTGGAGACCCAGTACTTC
TRBV20-1,-,TRBD1,TRBJ2-3,CSAGQGADTQYF,TGCAGTGCTGGACAGGGAGCAGATACGCAGTATTTT
TRBV28,-,TRBD2,TRBJ2-1,CASNSGGVAEQFF,TGTGCCAGCAACTCGGGGGGGGTTGCTGAGCAGTTCTTC
TRBV4-1,many,-,TRBJ1-1,CASSQGRVQNTEAFF,TGCGCCAGCAGCCAAGGAAGGGTTCAGAACACTGAAGCTTTCTTT
TRBV24-1,many,TRBD1,TRBJ2-5,CATSDPTGGWETQYF,TGTGCCACCAGTGATCCGACAGGGGGCTGGGAGACCCAGTACTTC
TRBV2,-,-,TRBJ2-3,CASSVGAMSTDTQYF,TGTGCCAGCAGTGTTGGGGCCATGAGCACAGATACGCAGTATTTT